This T cell receptor (beta chain) derives from a study of human T cells and chemical hapten exposure. Looking at the study overall: The study traced per-sample TCR yield variation mainly to small differences in pooled library volumes.

From germline, CDR1 is SGHTA and CDR2 FQGTGA. The CDR3 runs to 15 residues. V trimming: 6 bases; J trimming: 0 bases; junction bases outside the gene matches: 7. Within the library, unique molecular identifiers were attached to each individual cDNA molecule. TCRdb analysed the RACE reads with MiXCR anew, one entry per CDR3 protein. Here the sample spans about 89,000 distinct CDR3 sequences, approximately 11% being singletons. The time point denotes: patch test 2, 6 weeks after DPC sensitization. Treatment here: therapeutic diphenylcyclopropenone sensitization with weekly scalp DPC. The receptor comes from a man aged 35-49 years with alopecia areata. Some clones in this sample may be carry-over from other donors' samples. The gene calls are TRBV7-3 and TRBJ2-7, with 8 bases identical to TRBD1. The starting material was whole blood, obtained in connection with sensitization to the hapten diphenylcyclopropenone (DPC). CDR3 bases: TGTGCCAGCAGTTTCAGACAGGGGAGCTCCTACGAGCAGTACTTC. This codes for CASSFRQGSSYEQYF.